This T cell receptor (beta chain) was sequenced during a study of identical twins (dated by TCRdb to 2016 to 2017). Looking at the study overall: To test whether fetal clonotypes persist, the study used deep sequencing on TCR alpha and beta repertoires from monozygotic twins, unrelated adults of various ages, and cord blood. Replicate twin experiments were performed at different times using different library preparation protocols to rule out contamination. Overall results and qualifications from the work: Invariant T cells such as MAIT and iNKT could partly confound zero-insertion analyses, though diverse VJ usage argued against this for most clonotypes. Because the same donors could not be followed over many years, the conclusions depended on cross-sectional statistical analysis. In beta out-of-frame sequences, excess twin sharing was weaker, because having fewer shared sequences lowered the signal-to-noise ratio. Fewer insertions were carried by abundant cord blood beta clonotypes, a similar but weaker trend appeared in young adult naive repertoires, and no such trend appeared in memory repertoires. Compared with coincidental sharing between unrelated individuals, an excess of low generation-probability sequences was observed among out-of-frame TCR alpha sequences shared between twins. Recombination models systematically underestimated out-of-frame TCR alpha sharing in monozygotic twins but agreed with sharing between unrelated individuals.

Concerning this clonotype: The antigen it recognizes is unknown. No much larger clonotype is one base removed from it; base qualities were not supplied.

All donors were healthy Caucasians. The twin cohort comprised three pairs of female monozygotic twins, all aged about 18 to 30 years. CD4+ and CD8+ T cell populations were isolated with positive isolation kits from Invitrogen. From V the trimming removes 3 bases and from J it removes 6 bases, while the gene matches leave 6 bases of the junction unaccounted for. The germline V gene specifies SGHRS as CDR1 and YFSETQ as CDR2. There are 17 amino acids in the CDR3, from cysteine to phenylalanine inclusive. Just CDR3 DNA is preserved here, 51 bases in frame from base 1. Libraries came from 5' RACE. The sequencing machine was an Illumina HiSeq 2000. A universal primer binding site was introduced by template switching, and a unique molecular identifier was present in the final cDNA, enabling accurate counting of TCR cDNA molecules. First-strand cDNA for TCR alpha and beta chains was synthesized from specific primers in the conserved constant-segment region. To control for contamination, every cDNA library was double barcoded, receiving both a SMART-Mk sample barcode and Illumina barcodes. Two successive PCR steps introduced TruSeq adapter sequences along with Illumina sample barcodes. The Illumina HiSeq platform was used with custom primers to sequence TCR alpha and beta cDNA libraries. As for the original processing: Raw reads were processed with MiGEC to extract unique molecular identifiers, and MiXCR was used to determine CDR3 positions. For each individual, recombination models were inferred using an EM algorithm with the repgenHMM and IGoR tools. The tcR package in R was used for shared clonotype analysis, with sharing normalized by the product of cloneset sizes. Out-of-frame nonproductive sequences were analyzed to study raw recombination free of thymic and clonal selection effects. The raw public reads went through TCRdb reprocessing: fastp at Q25, MiXCR clone calling, in-frame beta chains kept. Rows are unified per CDR3 protein, each entry keeping the most common DNA and genes. TCRdb's processing, not the authors' own work, is the source of the V and J calls. Counted in this sample were approximately 530,000 distinct CDR3 sequences; more than 20% of them appeared once. Of the sample, 0.48% is held by the ten largest clones.

The same specimen was also included in a second study, on yellow fever vaccine responses in identical twins. Per that second paper: According to the authors, in identical twins the way T cells responded to vaccination appeared partly convergent and partly personalized. The study precisely tracked vaccine-responding T cell clones in identical twins.

The sequence joins TRBV5-1 to TRBJ2-1, and 16 bases in between align with TRBD2. The TCR was taken from a woman younger than 35 in good health. Sequenced material: CD4+ T cells sorted from blood. CDR3 sequence: CASSWGTSGGARNEQFF. The nucleotide sequence is TGCGCCAGCAGCTGGGGGACTAGCGGGGGGGCACGCAATGAGCAGTTCTTC.